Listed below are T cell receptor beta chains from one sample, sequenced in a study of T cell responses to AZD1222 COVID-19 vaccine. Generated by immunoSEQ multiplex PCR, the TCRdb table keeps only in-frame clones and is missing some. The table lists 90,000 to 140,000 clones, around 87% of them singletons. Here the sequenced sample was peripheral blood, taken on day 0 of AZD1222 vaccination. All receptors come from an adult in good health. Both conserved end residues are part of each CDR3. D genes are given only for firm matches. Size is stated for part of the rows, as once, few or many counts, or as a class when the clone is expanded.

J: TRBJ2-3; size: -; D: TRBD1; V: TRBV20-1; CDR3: CSARGTGVMGADTQYF; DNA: TGCAGTGCTCGTGGGACAGGGGTTATGGGAGCAGATACGCAGTATTTT
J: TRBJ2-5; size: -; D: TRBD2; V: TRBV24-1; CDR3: CATSGTSGETQYF; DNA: TGTGCCACCAGTGGGACTAGCGGGGAGACCCAGTACTTC
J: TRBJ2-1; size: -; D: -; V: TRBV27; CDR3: CASSPGRGTLREQFF; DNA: TGTGCCAGCAGTCCGGGGCGAGGGACACTGAGGGAGCAGTTCTTC
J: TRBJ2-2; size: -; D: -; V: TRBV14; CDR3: CASSQGQTNTGELFF; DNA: TGTGCCAGCAGCCAAGGTCAGACCAACACCGGGGAGCTGTTTTTT
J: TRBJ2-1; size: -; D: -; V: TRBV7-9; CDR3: CASSLDRAGYNEQFF; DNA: TGTGCCAGCAGCTTAGATCGGGCGGGATACAATGAGCAGTTCTTC
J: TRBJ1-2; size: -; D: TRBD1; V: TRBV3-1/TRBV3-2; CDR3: CASTSTGAHYGYTF; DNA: TGTGCCAGCACATCGACAGGGGCGCACTATGGCTACACCTTC
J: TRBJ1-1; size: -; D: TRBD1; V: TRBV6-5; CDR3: CASRDRGRRITEAFF; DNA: TGTGCCAGCAGGGACAGGGGGCGCAGGATCACTGAAGCTTTCTTT
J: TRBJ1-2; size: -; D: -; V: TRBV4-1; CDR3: CASSQDNRVRVGLVSDGYTF; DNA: TGCGCCAGCAGCCAAGATAATAGAGTCCGAGTGGGATTAGTCAGCGATGGCTACACCTTC
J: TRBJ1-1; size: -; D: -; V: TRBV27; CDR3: CASRRLGGEDTEAFF; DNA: TGTGCCAGCAGAAGACTGGGAGGAGAGGACACTGAAGCTTTCTTT
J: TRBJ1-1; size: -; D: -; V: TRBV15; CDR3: CATSRECAFF; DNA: TGTGCCACCAGCAGAGAGTGTGCTTTCTTT
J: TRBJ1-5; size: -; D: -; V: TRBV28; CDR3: CASSLGGYNQPQHF; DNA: TGTGCCAGCAGTTTAGGAGGGTACAATCAGCCCCAGCATTTT
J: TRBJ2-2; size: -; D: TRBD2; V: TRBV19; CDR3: CACTGSGATNTGELFF; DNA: TGTGCCTGCACGGGTAGCGGGGCAACGAACACCGGGGAGCTGTTTTTT
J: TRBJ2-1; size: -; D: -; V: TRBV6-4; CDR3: CASSGQENNEQFF; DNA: TGTGCCAGCAGTGGTCAGGAGAACAATGAGCAGTTCTTC
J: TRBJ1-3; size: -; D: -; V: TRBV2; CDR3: CASTTAGNTIYF; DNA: TGTGCCAGCACGACAGCTGGAAACACCATATATTTT
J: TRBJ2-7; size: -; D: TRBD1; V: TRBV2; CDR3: CASSDDREAYEQYF; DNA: TGTGCCAGCAGTGATGACAGGGAAGCCTACGAGCAGTACTTC
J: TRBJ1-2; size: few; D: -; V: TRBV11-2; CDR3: CASSLDPSGNYGYTF; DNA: TGTGCCAGCAGCTTAGATCCTTCAGGAAACTATGGCTACACCTTC
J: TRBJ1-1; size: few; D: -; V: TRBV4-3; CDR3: CASSLIRAQNTEAFF; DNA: TGCGCCAGCAGCCTTATTCGGGCACAGAACACTGAAGCTTTCTTT
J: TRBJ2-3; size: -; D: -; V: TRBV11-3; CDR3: CASSSYQGLDTQYF; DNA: TGTGCCAGCAGTTCCTACCAGGGTTTGGATACGCAGTATTTT
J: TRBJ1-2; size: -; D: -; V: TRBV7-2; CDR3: CASSNDPSYGYTF; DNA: TGTGCCAGCAGCAACGACCCCTCCTATGGCTACACCTTC
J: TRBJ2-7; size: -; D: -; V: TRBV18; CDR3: CASSPRANYEQYF; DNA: TGTGCCAGCTCACCTCGGGCTAACTACGAGCAGTACTTC
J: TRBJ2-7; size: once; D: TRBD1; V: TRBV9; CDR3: CASSAGDRSSYEQYF; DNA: TGTGCCAGCAGCGCCGGGGACAGGAGCTCCTACGAGCAGTACTTC
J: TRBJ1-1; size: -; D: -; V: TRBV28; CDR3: CASVMGGTEAFF; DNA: TGTGCCAGTGTAATGGGGGGGACTGAAGCTTTCTTT
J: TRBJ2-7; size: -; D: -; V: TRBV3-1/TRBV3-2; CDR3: CASSQDQITYEQYF; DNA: TGTGCCAGCAGCCAAGACCAGATTACCTACGAGCAGTACTTC
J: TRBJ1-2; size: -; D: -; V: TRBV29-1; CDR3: CSVDRVGNALWGYTF; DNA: TGCAGCGTGGATAGGGTAGGGAATGCGCTCTGGGGCTACACCTTC
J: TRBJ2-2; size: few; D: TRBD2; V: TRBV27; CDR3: CASSSPGGTGELFF; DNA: TGTGCCAGCAGTTCCCCGGGAGGAACCGGGGAGCTGTTTTTT
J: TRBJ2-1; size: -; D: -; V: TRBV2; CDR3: CASSEVVSGGQFF; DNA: TGTGCCAGCAGTGAAGTTGTCTCAGGCGGGCAGTTCTTC
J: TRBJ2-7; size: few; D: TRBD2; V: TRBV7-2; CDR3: CASSLYPSGSLTYEQYF; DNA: TGTGCCAGCAGCTTATATCCTAGCGGGAGCCTGACCTACGAGCAGTACTTC
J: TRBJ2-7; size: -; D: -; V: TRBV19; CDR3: CASGGTDYEQYF; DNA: TGTGCCAGTGGGGGGACGGACTACGAGCAGTACTTC
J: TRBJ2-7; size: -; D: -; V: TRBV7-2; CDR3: CASSLSRSTYEQYF; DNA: TGTGCCAGCAGCTTATCCAGGTCAACCTACGAGCAGTACTTC
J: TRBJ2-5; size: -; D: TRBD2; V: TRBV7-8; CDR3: CATLAGVEETQYF; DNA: TGTGCCACCCTAGCGGGGGTAGAGGAGACCCAGTACTTC
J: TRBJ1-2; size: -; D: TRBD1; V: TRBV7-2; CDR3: CASSPGTGGSYGYTF; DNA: TGTGCCAGCAGCCCCGGGACAGGGGGGTCCTATGGCTACACCTTC
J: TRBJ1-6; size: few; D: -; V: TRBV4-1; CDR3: CASSQEVSRWMMNSPLHF; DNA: TGCGCCAGCAGCCAAGAAGTCAGCCGGTGGATGATGAATTCACCCCTCCACTTT
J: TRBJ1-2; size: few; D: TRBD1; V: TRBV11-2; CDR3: CASSLDRGTAYGYTF; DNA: TGTGCCAGCAGCTTAGATCGGGGGACAGCCTATGGCTACACCTTC
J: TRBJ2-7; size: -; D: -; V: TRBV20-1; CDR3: CSARGILAPNF; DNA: TGCAGTGCTAGAGGGATACTAGCTCCTAACTTC
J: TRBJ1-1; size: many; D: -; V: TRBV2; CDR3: CASPPPPMNTEAFF; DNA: TGTGCCAGCCCGCCTCCCCCCATGAACACTGAAGCTTTCTTT
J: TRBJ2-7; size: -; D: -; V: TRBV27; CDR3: CASSLVHPSGTYEQYF; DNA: TGTGCCAGCAGTTTAGTACACCCCAGTGGAACCTACGAGCAGTACTTC
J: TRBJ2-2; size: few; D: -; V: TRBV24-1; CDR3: CATRAGSGTGELFF; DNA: TGTGCCACGAGGGCGGGTTCGGGCACCGGGGAGCTGTTTTTT
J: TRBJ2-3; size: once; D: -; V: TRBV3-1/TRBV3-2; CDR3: CASSLRGGKQPDTQYF; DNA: TGTGCCAGCAGCCTAAGGGGGGGGAAACAACCGGATACGCAGTATTTT
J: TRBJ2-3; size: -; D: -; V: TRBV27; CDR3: CASKNPDHSTDTQYF; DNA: TGTGCCAGCAAAAACCCCGACCACAGCACAGATACGCAGTATTTT
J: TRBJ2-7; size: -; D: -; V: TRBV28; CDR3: CARLGSGTYEQYF; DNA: TGTGCCAGGCTGGGGTCGGGTACCTACGAGCAGTACTTC
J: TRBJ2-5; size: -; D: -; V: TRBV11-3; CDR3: CASSFRDKETQYF; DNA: TGTGCCAGCAGCTTCCGGGACAAAGAGACCCAGTACTTC
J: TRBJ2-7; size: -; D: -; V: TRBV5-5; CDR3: CASSLSGANEQYF; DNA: TGTGCCAGCAGCTTATCAGGGGCGAACGAGCAGTACTTC